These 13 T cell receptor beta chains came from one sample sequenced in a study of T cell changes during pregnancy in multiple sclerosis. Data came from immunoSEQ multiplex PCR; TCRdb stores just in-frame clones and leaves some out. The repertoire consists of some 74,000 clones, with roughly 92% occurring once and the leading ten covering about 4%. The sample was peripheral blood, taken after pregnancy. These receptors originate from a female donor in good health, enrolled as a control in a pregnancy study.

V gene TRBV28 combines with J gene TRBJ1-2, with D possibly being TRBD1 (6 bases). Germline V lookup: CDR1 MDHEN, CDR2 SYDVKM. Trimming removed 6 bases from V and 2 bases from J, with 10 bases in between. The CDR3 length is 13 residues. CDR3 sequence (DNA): TGTGCCAGCAGCATACAGGGAAACTATGGCTACACCTTC. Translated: CASSIQGNYGYTF.

The CDR3 coding sequence is TGTGCCAGTAGTATAGCAGGGACTAGCGGGAGCTACGAGCAGTACTTC. Its translation: CASSIAGTSGSYEQYF. The chain combines TRBV19 with TRBJ2-7, with 14 bases that match TRBD2. The CDR3 extends over 16 amino acids. In germline, CDR1 is LNHDA, CDR2 SQIVND (reference sequence). Trimming took 1 base from V and 3 from J; bases not matched to a gene: 2.

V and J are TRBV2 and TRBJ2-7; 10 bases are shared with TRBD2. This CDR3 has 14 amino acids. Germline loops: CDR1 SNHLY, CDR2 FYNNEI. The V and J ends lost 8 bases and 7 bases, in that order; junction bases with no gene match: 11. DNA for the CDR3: TGTGCCAGCCGCCCTAGCGGGGGATTTTGGGAGCAGTACTTC. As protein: CASRPSGGFWEQYF.

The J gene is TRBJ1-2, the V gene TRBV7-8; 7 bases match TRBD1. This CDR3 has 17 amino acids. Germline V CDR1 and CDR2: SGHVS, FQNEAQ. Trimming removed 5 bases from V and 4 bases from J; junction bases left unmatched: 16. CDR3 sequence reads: CASSPTGTVLNLYGYTF. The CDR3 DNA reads TGTGCCAGCAGCCCCACCGGGACAGTTCTCAACCTCTATGGCTACACCTTC.

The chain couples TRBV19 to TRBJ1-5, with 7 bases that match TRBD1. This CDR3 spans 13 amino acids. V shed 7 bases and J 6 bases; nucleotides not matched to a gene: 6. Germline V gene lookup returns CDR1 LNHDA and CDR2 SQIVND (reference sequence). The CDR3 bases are TGTGCCAGTATTGCAGGGGGTGGTCAGCCCCAGCATTTT. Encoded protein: CASIAGGGQPQHF.

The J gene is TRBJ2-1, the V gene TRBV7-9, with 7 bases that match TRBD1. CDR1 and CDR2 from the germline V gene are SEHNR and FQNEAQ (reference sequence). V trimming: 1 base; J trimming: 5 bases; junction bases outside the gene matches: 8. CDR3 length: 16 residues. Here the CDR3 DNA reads TGTGCCAGCAGCTTAGATGGTACGGGACAGCACAATGAGCAGTTCTTC. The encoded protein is CASSLDGTGQHNEQFF.

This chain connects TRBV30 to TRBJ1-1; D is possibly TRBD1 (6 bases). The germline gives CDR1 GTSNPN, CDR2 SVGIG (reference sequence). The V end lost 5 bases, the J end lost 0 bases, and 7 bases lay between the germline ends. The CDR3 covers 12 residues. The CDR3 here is CAWGQLNTEAFF. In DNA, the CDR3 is TGTGCCTGGGGACAGTTGAACACTGAAGCTTTCTTT.

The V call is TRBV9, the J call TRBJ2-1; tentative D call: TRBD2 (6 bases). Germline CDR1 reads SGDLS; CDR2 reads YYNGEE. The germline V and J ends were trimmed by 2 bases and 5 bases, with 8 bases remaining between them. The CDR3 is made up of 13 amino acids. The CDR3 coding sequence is TGTGCCAGCAGCGTGGGCGGGGACAATGAGCAGTTCTTC. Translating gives CASSVGGDNEQFF.

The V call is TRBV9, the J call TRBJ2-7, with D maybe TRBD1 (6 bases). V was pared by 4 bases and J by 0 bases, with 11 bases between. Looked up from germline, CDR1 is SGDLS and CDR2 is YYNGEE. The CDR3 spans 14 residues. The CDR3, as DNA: TGTGCCAGCAGCTCGGGACATATCTCCTACGAGCAGTACTTC. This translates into CASSSGHISYEQYF.

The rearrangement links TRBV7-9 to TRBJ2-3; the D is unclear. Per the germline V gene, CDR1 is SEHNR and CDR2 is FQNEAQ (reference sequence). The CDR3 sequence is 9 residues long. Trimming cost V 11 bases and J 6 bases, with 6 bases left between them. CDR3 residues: CAAGDTQYF. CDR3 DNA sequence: TGTGCCGCCGGGGATACGCAGTATTTT. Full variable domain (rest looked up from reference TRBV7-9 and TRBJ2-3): DTGVSQNPRHKITKRGQNVTFRCDPISEHNRLYWYRQTLGQGPEFLTYFQNEAQLEKSRLLSDRFSAERPKGSFSTLEIQRTEQGDSAMYLCAAGDTQYFGPGTRLTVL.

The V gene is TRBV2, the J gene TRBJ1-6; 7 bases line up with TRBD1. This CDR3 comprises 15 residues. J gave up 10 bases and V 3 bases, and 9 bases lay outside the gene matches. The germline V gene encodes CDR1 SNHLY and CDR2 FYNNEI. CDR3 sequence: CASSDRGQGVSPLHF. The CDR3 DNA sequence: TGTGCCAGCAGTGATAGGGGCCAGGGGGTCTCACCCCTCCACTTT.

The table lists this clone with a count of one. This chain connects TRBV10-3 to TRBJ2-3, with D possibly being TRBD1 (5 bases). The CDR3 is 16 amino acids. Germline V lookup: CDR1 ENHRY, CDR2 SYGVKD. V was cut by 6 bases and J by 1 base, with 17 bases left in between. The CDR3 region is CAIRSPSGIRTDTQYF. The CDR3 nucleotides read TGTGCCATCAGGTCACCATCAGGGATACGCACAGATACGCAGTATTTT.

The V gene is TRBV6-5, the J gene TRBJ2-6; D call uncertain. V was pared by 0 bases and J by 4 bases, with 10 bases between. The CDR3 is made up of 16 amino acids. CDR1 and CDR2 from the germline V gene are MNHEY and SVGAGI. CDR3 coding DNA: TGTGCCAGCAGTTACTCTGCCGGGTCGGGGGCCAACGTCCTGACTTTC. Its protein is CASSYSAGSGANVLTF.